This T cell receptor (beta chain) was identified during a study of CD8 T cells in ankylosing spondylitis. V shed 5 bases, J shed 4 bases, and the junction held 4 bases outside the gene matches. Per germline, CDR1 MNHEY and CDR2 SVGEGT. The CDR3 contains 15 residues. TCRdb recomputed calls from the 5' RACE reads with MiXCR, one row per CDR3 protein. The sample lists a few hundred thousand distinct CDR3 sequences, roughly 20% occurring once. Study-wide results and limits: What appeared characteristic of ankylosing spondylitis blood was a TCR beta motif of under 10 highly homologous variants.

This clonotype was seen a few times. Its matching antigen is unknown. The specimen was blood, either unsorted or a sorted T cell fraction (not recorded which). This chain connects TRBV6-2 or TRBV6-3 to TRBJ1-5; 11 positions match TRBD1. The sequence came from a male donor with ankylosing spondylitis or in good health (not recorded which). DNA of the CDR3: TGTGCCAGCAGTGCGGACAGGGGGCTTAATCAGCCCCAGCATTTT. This sequence encodes CASSADRGLNQPQHF.